This TCR beta chain was observed in a study of blood T cell repertoires in COVID-19. Assay: immunoSEQ multiplex PCR; the TCRdb copy retains only in-frame clones and omits some. The sample lists about 190,000 clones, more than 75% occurring once. This clone showed up just a few times. The clonotype originates from a woman between 45 and 60 years old with acute COVID-19. Source material: PBMCs or T cells enriched from blood (not recorded which).

Here the CDR3 reads CASQGIIGDNEKLFF. DNA for the CDR3: TGCGCCAGCCAGGGGATCATCGGGGATAATGAAAAACTGTTTTTT. The chain employs TRBV10-1 and TRBJ1-4; possible D gene TRBD1, 6 bases. Looked up from germline, CDR1 is WNHNN and CDR2 is SYGVQD (reference sequence). V was clipped by 8 bases and J by 4 bases, with 17 bases between them. CDR3 length: 15 residues.